The source of this T cell receptor (beta chain) is a study of Ad26.COV2.S vaccination and SARS-CoV-2 variants. Across the whole study: The authors gave Ad26.COV2.S intramuscularly, either once or twice 56 days apart. Findings of the study overall: Measurements of TCR breadth and depth may have given underestimates of the total T cell responses.

Remarks on this clone: Its antigen is currently unknown.

The CDR3 sequence is 12 residues long. V lost 0 bases, J lost 8 bases, and 2 bases lay in between. Looked up from germline, CDR1 is MNHNY and CDR2 is SVGAGI (reference sequence). Noted treatment: 19 received Ad26.COV2.S at low or high dose, single or two shots; a few received placebo; per-sample allocation not given. Sampling was performed 63 days after the first vaccine or placebo injection. Aged 18-55 years, donor was enrolled in Boston in the early 2020s. Its platform was an Ad26 vector, and its expressed antigen was Wuhan-strain SARS-CoV-2 spike. The data were produced by immunoSEQ multiplex PCR, yet TCRdb's version contains in-frame clones alone and is incomplete. The sample lists fewer than 500,000 clones, roughly 89% occurring once.

The specimen was peripheral blood, collected in a trial of Ad26.COV2.S vaccine versus placebo. The V and J genes are TRBV6-6 and TRBJ1-6, with D unresolved. The source of this sequence is a person aged 18 to 65 who received the Ad26.COV2.S COVID-19 vaccine or a placebo. The CDR3 DNA reads as TGTGCCAGCAGTTACTCAGATTCACCCCTCCACTTT. Encoded protein: CASSYSDSPLHF.